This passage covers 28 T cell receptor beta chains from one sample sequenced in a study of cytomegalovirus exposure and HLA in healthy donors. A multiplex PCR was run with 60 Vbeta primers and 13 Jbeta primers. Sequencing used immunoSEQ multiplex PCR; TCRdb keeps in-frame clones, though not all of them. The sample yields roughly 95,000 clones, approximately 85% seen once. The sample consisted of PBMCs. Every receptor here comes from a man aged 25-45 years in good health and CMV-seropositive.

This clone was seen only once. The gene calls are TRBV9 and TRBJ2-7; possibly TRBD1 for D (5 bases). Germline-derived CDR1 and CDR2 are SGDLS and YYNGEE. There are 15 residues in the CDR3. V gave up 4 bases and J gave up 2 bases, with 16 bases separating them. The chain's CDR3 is CASSPHIRDAYEQYF. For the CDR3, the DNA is TGTGCCAGCAGCCCCCACATCAGGGATGCCTACGAGCAGTACTTC.

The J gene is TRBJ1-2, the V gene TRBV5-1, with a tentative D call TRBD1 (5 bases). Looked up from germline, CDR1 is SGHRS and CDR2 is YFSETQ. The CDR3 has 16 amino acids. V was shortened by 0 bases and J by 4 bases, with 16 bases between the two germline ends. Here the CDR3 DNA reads TGCGCCAGCAGCTTGGCAGCGACAGAGAACTCCTATGGCTACACCTTC. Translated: CASSLAATENSYGYTF.

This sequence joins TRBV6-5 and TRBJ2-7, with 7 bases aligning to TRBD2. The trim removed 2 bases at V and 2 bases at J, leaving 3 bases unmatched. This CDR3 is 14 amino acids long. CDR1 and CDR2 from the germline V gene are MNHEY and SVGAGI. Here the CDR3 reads CASSYRTRTYEQYF. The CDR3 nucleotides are TGTGCCAGCAGTTACCGGACTAGAACCTACGAGCAGTACTTC.

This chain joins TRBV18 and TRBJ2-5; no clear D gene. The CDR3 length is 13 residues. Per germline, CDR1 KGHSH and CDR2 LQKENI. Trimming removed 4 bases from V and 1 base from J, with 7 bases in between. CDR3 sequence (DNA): TGTGCCAGCTCACTTCAGGTCCAAGAGACCCAGTACTTC. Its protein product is CASSLQVQETQYF. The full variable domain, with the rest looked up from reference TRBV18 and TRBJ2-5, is NAGVMQNPRHLVRRRGQEARLRCSPMKGHSHVYWYRQLPEEGLKFMVYLQKENIIDESGMPKERFSAEFPKEGPSILRIQQVVRGDSAAYFCASSLQVQETQYFGPGTRLLVL.

The CDR3 reads CSVQGTLSYEQYF. The CDR3 nucleotides read TGCAGCGTTCAGGGGACACTTTCGTACGAGCAGTACTTC. This chain uses TRBV29-1 with TRBJ2-7; D may be TRBD1 (6 bases). This CDR3 is 13 amino acids long. Trimming took off 5 bases at V and 4 bases at J, with 15 bases between the two ends. Germline V lookup: CDR1 SQVTM, CDR2 ANQGSEA.

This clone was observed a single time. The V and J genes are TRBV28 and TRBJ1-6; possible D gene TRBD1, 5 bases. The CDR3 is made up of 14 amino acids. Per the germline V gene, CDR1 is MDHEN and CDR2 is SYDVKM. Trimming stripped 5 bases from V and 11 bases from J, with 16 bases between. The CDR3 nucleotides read TGTGCCAGCAGTCCGTCGACAGTTGCTCCACCCCTCCACTTT. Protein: CASSPSTVAPPLHF.

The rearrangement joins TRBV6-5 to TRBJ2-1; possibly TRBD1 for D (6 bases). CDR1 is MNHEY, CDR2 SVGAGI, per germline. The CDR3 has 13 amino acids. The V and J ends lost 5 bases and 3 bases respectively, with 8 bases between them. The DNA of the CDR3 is TGTGCCAGCAGTCCGGACAGCTACAATGAGCAGTTCTTC. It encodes CASSPDSYNEQFF.

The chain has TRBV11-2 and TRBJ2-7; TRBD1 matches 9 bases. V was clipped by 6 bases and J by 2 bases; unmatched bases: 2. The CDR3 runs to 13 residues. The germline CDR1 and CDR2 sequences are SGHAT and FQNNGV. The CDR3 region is CASSWDRAYEQYF. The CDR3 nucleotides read TGTGCCAGCAGTTGGGACAGGGCCTACGAGCAGTACTTC.

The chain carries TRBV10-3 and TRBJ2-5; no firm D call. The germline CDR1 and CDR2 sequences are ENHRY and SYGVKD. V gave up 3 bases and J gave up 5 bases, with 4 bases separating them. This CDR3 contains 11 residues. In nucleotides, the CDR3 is TGTGCCATCAGTGACCGGGAGACCCAGTACTTC. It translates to CAISDRETQYF.

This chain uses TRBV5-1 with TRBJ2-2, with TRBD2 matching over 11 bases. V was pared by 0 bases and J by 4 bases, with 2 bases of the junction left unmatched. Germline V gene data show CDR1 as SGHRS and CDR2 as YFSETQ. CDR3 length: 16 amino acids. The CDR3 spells CASSLELAGVTGELFF. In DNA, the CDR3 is TGCGCCAGCAGCTTGGAACTAGCGGGAGTCACCGGGGAGCTGTTTTTT. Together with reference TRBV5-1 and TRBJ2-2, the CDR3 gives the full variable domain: KAGVTQTPRYLIKTRGQQVTLSCSPISGHRSVSWYQQTPGQGLQFLFEYFSETQRNKGNFPGRFSGRQFSNSRSEMNVSTLELGDSALYLCASSLELAGVTGELFFGEGSRLTVL.

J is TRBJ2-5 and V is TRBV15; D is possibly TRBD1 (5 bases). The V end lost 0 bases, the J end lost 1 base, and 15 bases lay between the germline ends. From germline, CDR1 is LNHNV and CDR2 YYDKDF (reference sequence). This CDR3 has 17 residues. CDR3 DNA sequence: TGTGCCACCAGCAGAGAAGGGGCACTCCCATCCCAAGAGACCCAGTACTTC. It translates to CATSREGALPSQETQYF.

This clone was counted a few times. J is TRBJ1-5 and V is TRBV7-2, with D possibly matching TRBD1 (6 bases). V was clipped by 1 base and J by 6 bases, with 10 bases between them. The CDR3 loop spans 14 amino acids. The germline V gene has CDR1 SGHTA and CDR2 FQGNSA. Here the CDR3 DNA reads TGTGCCAGCAGCTTAGATCTACAGGGTCAGCCCCAGCATTTT. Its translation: CASSLDLQGQPQHF.

The CDR3 sequence is CASSSQGVGEAFF. CDR3 nucleotide sequence: TGTGCCAGCAGCTCCCAGGGGGTCGGAGAGGCTTTCTTT. The chain combines TRBV11-2 with TRBJ1-1, with 7 bases identical to TRBD1. The CDR3 spans 13 residues. Germline CDR1 reads SGHAT; CDR2 reads FQNNGV. J lost 11 bases, V lost 4 bases, and 10 bases had no gene match.

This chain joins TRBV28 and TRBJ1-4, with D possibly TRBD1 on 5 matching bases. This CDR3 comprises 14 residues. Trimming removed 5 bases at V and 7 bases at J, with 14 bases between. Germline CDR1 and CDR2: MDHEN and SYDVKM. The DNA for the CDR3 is TGTGCCAGCAGTCCTCAGGGCCAGCGTGAAAAACTGTTTTTT. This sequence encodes CASSPQGQREKLFF.

CDR3 in DNA: TGCGCCAGCAGCTTGGATGGACAGGGCTCCTATGGCTACACCTTC. This codes for CASSLDGQGSYGYTF. The V and J genes are TRBV5-1 and TRBJ1-2, with 8 nucleotides matching TRBD1. Trimming at V came to 0 bases and at J to 4 bases, leaving 5 bases not matched to a gene. From germline, CDR1 is SGHRS and CDR2 YFSETQ. This CDR3 comprises 15 residues.

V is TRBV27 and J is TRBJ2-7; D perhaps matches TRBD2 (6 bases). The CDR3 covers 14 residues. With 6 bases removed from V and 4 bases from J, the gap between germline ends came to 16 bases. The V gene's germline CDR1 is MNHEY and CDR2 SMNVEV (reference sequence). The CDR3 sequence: CASRSGTFGYEQYF. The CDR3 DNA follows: TGTGCCAGCAGATCCGGGACTTTCGGTTACGAGCAGTACTTC.

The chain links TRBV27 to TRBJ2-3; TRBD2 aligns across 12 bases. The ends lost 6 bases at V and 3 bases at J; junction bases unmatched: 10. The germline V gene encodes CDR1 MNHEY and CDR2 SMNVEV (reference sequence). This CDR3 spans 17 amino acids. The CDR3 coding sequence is TGTGCCAGCAGCCCTGGACTAGCGGGATGGGCGACAGATACGCAGTATTTT. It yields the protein CASSPGLAGWATDTQYF.

The CDR3: CASSPQGNTEAFF. CDR3 nucleotides: TGTGCCAGCAGTCCGCAGGGGAACACTGAAGCTTTCTTT. The genes are TRBV2 and TRBJ1-1; perhaps TRBD1 as D (5 bases). CDR1 is SNHLY, CDR2 FYNNEI, per germline. V was clipped by 5 bases and J by 1 base, with 8 bases between them. This CDR3 spans 13 amino acids.

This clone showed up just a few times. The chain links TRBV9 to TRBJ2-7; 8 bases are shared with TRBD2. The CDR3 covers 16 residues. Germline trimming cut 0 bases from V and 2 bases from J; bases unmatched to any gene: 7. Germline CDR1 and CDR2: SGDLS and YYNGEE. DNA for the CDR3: TGTGCCAGCAGCGTAGTCCGGCGGGAGGCGACCTACGAGCAGTACTTC. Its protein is CASSVVRREATYEQYF. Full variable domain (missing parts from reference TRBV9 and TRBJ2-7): DSGVTQTPKHLITATGQRVTLRCSPRSGDLSVYWYQQSLDQGLQFLIQYYNGEERAKGNILERFSAQQFPDLHSELNLSSLELGDSALYFCASSVVRREATYEQYFGPGTRLTVT.

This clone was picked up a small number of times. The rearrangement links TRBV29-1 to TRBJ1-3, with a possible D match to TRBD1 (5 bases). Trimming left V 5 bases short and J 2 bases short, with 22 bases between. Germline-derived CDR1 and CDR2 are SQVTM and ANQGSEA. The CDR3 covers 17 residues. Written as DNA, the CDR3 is TGCAGCGTTAGCAGGGAAGGGGCGAGTTCGGCTGGAAACACCATATATTTT. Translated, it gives CSVSREGASSAGNTIYF.

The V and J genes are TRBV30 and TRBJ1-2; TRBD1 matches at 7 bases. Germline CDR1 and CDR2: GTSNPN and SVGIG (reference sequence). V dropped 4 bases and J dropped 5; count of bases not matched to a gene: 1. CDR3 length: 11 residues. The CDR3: CAWTGGYGYTF. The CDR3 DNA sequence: TGTGCCTGGACAGGGGGATATGGCTACACCTTC.

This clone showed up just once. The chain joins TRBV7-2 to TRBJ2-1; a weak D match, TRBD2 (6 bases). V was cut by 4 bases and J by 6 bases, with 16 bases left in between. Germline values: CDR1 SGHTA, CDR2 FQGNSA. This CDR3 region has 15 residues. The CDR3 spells CASSSRRDFTNEQFF. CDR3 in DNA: TGTGCCAGCAGCTCGCGCCGGGACTTCACCAATGAGCAGTTCTTC.

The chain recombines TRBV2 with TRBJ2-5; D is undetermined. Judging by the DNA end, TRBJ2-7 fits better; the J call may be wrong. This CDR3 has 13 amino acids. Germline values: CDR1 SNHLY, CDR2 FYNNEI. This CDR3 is CASSVESYSEQYF. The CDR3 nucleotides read TGTGCCAGCAGTGTCGAGAGTTATTCCGAGCAGTACTTC.

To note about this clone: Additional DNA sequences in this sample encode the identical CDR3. CDR3 nucleotides: TGTGCCAGCAGTCGACAGGGTCCCTACGAGCAGTACTTC. Translation gives CASSRQGPYEQYF. The chain uses TRBV28 and TRBJ2-7, with 7 bases aligning to TRBD1. V gave up 5 bases and J gave up 2 bases; unmatched junction bases: 3. The length of the CDR3 is 13 residues. The germline gives CDR1 MDHEN, CDR2 SYDVKM.

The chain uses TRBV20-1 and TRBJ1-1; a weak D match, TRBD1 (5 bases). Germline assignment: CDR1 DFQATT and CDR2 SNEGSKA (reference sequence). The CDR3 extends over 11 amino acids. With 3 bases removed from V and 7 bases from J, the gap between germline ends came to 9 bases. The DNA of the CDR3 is TGCAGTGCTAGTGAGGGACTTGAAGCTTTCTTT. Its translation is CSASEGLEAFF.

CDR3 sequence: CASSLFSAGQGLYEHGYTF. DNA for the CDR3: TGTGCCAGCAGTTTATTTTCAGCGGGACAGGGGTTATATGAGCATGGCTACACCTTC. This chain links TRBV28 with TRBJ1-2; 10 bases match TRBD1. After removal of 1 base from V and 6 bases from J, the junction contained 17 bases not matched to a gene. Germline CDR1 MDHEN, CDR2 SYDVKM. CDR3 length equals 19 residues.

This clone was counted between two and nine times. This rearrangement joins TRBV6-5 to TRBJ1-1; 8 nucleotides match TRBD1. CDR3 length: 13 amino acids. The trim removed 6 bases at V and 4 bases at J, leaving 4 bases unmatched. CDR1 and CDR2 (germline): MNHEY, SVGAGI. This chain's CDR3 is CASRRQGATEAFF. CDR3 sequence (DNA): TGTGCCAGCAGGCGTCAGGGGGCCACTGAAGCTTTCTTT.

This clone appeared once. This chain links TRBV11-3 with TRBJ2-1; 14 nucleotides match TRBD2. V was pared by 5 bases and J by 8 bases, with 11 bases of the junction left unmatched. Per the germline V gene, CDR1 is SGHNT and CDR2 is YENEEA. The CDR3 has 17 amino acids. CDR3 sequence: CASSRGLAGGPSDEQFF. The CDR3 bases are TGTGCCAGCAGCCGTGGACTAGCGGGAGGACCTTCTGATGAGCAGTTCTTC. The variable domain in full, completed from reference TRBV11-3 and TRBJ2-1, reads EAGVVQSPRYKIIEKKQPVAFWCNPISGHNTLYWYLQNLGQGPELLIRYENEEAVDDSQLPKDRFSAERLKGVDSTLKIQPAELGDSAVYLCASSRGLAGGPSDEQFFGPGTRLTVL.